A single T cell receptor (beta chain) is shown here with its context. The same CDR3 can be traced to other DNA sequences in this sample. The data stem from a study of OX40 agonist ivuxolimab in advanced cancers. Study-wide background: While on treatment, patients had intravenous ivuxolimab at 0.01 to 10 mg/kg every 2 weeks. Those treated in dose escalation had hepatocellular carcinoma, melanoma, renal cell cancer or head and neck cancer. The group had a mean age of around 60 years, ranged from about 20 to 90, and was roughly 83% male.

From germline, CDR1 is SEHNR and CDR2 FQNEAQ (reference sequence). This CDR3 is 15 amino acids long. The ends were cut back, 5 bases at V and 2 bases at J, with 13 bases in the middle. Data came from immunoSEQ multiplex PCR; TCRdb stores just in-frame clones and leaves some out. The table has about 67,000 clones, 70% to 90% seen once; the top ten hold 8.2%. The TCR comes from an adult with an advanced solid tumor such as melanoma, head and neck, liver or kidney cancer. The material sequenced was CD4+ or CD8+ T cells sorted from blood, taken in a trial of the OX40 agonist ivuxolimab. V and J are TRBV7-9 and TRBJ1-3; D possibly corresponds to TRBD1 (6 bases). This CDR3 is CASSQLTGAGNTIYF. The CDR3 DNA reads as TGTGCCAGCAGCCAACTGACAGGCGCTGGAAACACCATATATTTT.